This T cell receptor (beta chain) comes out of a study of sequential checkpoint blockade in melanoma. Treatment indicated: randomized to nivolumab then ipilimumab (arm A) or the reverse (arm B). The germline gives CDR1 SGHDN, CDR2 FVKESK. Trimming shortened V by 4 bases and J by 2 bases, and 15 bases separated the two germline ends. The CDR3 runs 17 residues. Profiled with immunoSEQ multiplex PCR; TCRdb holds only in-frame clones, not every one. The table lists about 12,000 clones, about 75% of them singletons. The sequencing used CD8+ T cells sorted from blood (inferred from file names), collected from a patient given nivolumab and ipilimumab in sequence. The chain employs TRBV14 and TRBJ2-6; a weak D match, TRBD2 (6 bases). This TCR was recovered from a human donor with melanoma. Written as DNA, the CDR3 is TGTGCCAGCAGCCGCCCGGCGGGGTCCGCTGGGGCCAACGTCCTGACTTTC. Translating gives CASSRPAGSAGANVLTF.